This T cell receptor (beta chain) came from a study of cytomegalovirus exposure and HLA in healthy donors. The donors were members of the approximately 130-subject validation cohort (separate from the approximately 670-subject first cohort). The table came from immunoSEQ multiplex PCR; TCRdb's copy has only in-frame clones and leaves some out. Of roughly 260,000 clones in the sample, around 87% were seen once. The sequenced material came from PBMCs. The receptor's source is a young woman in good health and CMV-seronegative.

In DNA form, the CDR3 reads TGTGCCAGCAGTGAAGAAGCGGGGGGGTACAATGAGCAGTTCTTC. Residues: CASSEEAGGYNEQFF. The rearrangement joins TRBV6-1 to TRBJ2-1, with 10 bases matching TRBD2. This CDR3 has 15 amino acids. Unmatched junction bases numbered 1, after V lost 1 base and J lost 4 bases. Germline CDR1 reads MNHNS; CDR2 reads SASEGT.